These 8 T cell receptor beta chains were sequenced from one sample in a study of identical twins. MiXCR, applied by TCRdb to the 5' RACE reads, yields one record per CDR3 protein. The sample includes about 530,000 distinct CDR3 sequences, over 12% of them seen just once. This same sample was also part of a study on yellow fever vaccine responses in identical twins.

The specimen was CD4+ T cells sorted from blood. The receptors were gathered from a woman between 18 and 29 years old in good health.

The table lists this clonotype with a few counts. The V call is TRBV12-3 or TRBV12-4, the J call TRBJ1-3; no definite D call. With 6 bases removed from V and 0 bases from J, the gap between germline ends came to 9 bases. This CDR3 contains 14 residues. The DNA of the CDR3 is TGTGCCAGCAGAAGACAAACCTCTGGAAACACCATATATTTT. Translated: CASRRQTSGNTIYF.

This clonotype turned up a few times. The chain employs TRBV7-9 and TRBJ2-2; the D gene is possibly TRBD1 (5 bases). V was trimmed by 0 bases and J by 5 bases, leaving 13 bases between them. The CDR3 sequence is 16 residues long. The germline gives CDR1 SEHNR, CDR2 FQNEAQ (reference sequence). The CDR3 region is CASSLARTYETGELFF. CDR3 DNA: TGTGCCAGCAGCTTAGCCAGGACATACGAGACCGGGGAGCTGTTTTTT. Full variable domain (rest looked up from reference TRBV7-9 and TRBJ2-2): DTGVSQNPRHKITKRGQNVTFRCDPISEHNRLYWYRQTLGQGPEFLTYFQNEAQLEKSRLLSDRFSAERPKGSFSTLEIQRTEQGDSAMYLCASSLARTYETGELFFGEGSRLTVL.

J is TRBJ1-1 and V is TRBV24-1; D perhaps matches TRBD1 (5 bases). This CDR3 comprises 13 residues. Trimming cost V 4 bases and J 10 bases, with 15 bases left between them. Germline CDR1 reads KGHDR; CDR2 reads SFDVKD. CDR3 sequence (DNA): TGTGCCACCAGTGAGGGTTTGGAGGGGAGAGCTTTCTTT. As protein: CATSEGLEGRAFF.

V is TRBV6-1 and J is TRBJ1-1, with unresolved D. Looked up from germline, CDR1 is MNHNS and CDR2 is SASEGT. The V end was cut by 1 base, the J end by 3 bases, with 15 bases between. CDR3 size: 16 residues. CDR3: CASSEVFGYTDTEAFF. Written as DNA, the CDR3 is TGTGCCAGCAGTGAAGTCTTTGGGTATACGGACACTGAAGCTTTCTTT.

This clonotype was picked up a small number of times. This chain uses TRBV7-9 with TRBJ2-1; 9 bases line up with TRBD2. The CDR3 spans 17 residues. The V gene end was trimmed by 2 bases and the J gene end by 6 bases; junction bases not matched to a gene: 11. The germline V gene has CDR1 SEHNR and CDR2 FQNEAQ (reference sequence). The CDR3 loop reads CASSLLAASGIRNEQFF. The CDR3, as DNA: TGTGCCAGCAGCTTACTTGCGGCTAGCGGGATCCGCAATGAGCAGTTCTTC.

This clonotype was picked up a small number of times. The V and J genes are TRBV3-1 and TRBJ2-4, with 7 bases aligning to TRBD2. Trimming cost V 4 bases and J 7 bases; bases outside gene matches: 10. CDR3 length: 15 residues. Germline V lookup: CDR1 LGHDT, CDR2 YNNKEL (reference sequence). CDR3 residues: CASSLDTSVRNIQYF. CDR3 nucleotide sequence: TGTGCCAGCAGCCTCGATACTAGCGTTCGGAACATTCAGTACTTC. Variable domain in full (rest from reference TRBV3-1 and TRBJ2-4): DTAVSQTPKYLVTQMGNDKSIKCEQNLGHDTMYWYKQDSKKFLKIMFSYNNKELIINETVPNRFSPKSPDKAHLNLHINSLELGDSAVYFCASSLDTSVRNIQYFGAGTRLSVL.

This clonotype occurred a few times. This chain connects TRBV20-1 to TRBJ1-3; D uncertain. The V gene's germline CDR1 is DFQATT and CDR2 SNEGSKA (reference sequence). The germline V and J ends were trimmed by 6 bases and 0 bases, with 12 bases remaining between them. The CDR3 is 14 residues long. This chain's CDR3 is CSAQTRFSGNTIYF. CDR3 bases: TGCAGTGCCCAGACCCGATTCTCTGGAAACACCATATATTTT.

In this sample, this clonotype turned up a few times. The chain couples TRBV7-2 to TRBJ2-1, with a possible D match to TRBD2 (6 bases). The CDR3 length is 15 residues. Germline V gene data show CDR1 as SGHTA and CDR2 as FQGNSA. Trimming cost V 8 bases and J 4 bases, with 18 bases left between them. The CDR3 sequence: CASQLGAGIYNEQFF. CDR3 DNA: TGTGCCAGCCAACTAGGTGCGGGAATTTACAATGAGCAGTTCTTC.